The next 5 T cell receptor beta chains were all read from a single sample in a study of PD-L1 blockade in urothelial cancer. The time point here: peripheral blood 6 weeks after treatment start. Sequenced by immunoSEQ multiplex PCR; TCRdb stores in-frame clones only, minus some. The sample includes some 120,000 clones, more than 75% of them seen just once. The sample consisted of PBMCs, taken around atezolizumab (anti-PD-L1) treatment. The receptors were gathered from a man in his forties or fifties with urothelial cancer.

The V gene is TRBV6-1, the J gene TRBJ1-1; no clear D. The CDR3 covers 13 residues. From germline, CDR1 is MNHNS and CDR2 SASEGT. The V end lost 3 bases, the J end lost 2 bases, and 7 bases lay between the germline ends. CDR3 nucleotides: TGTGCCAGCAGTGACGGGTTTAACACTGAAGCTTTCTTT. Residues: CASSDGFNTEAFF.

The CDR3 coding sequence is TGTGCCAGCAGTGACGCTCGAGCCTCGGGGGCCCAGTACTTC. Translated, it gives CASSDARASGAQYF. The rearrangement uses TRBV2 and TRBJ2-5; a weak D match, TRBD2 (6 bases). The germline V gene has CDR1 SNHLY and CDR2 FYNNEI. The ends were cut back, 3 bases at V and 9 bases at J, with 17 bases in the middle. The CDR3 has 14 amino acids.

V and J are TRBV11-3 and TRBJ1-3; D unresolved. This CDR3 has 13 amino acids. Trimming cost V 4 bases and J 4 bases, with 8 bases left between them. CDR1 and CDR2 from the germline V gene are SGHNT and YENEEA. The CDR3 protein is CASSYSSGNTIYF. The CDR3 coding sequence is TGTGCCAGCAGCTATTCGAGCGGAAACACCATATATTTT.

The J gene is TRBJ2-2, the V gene TRBV10-3; 10 bases align to TRBD2. Trimming at V came to 3 bases and at J to 5 bases, leaving 12 bases not matched to a gene. There are 18 residues in the CDR3. Germline-derived CDR1 and CDR2 are ENHRY and SYGVKD. CDR3 nucleotide sequence: TGTGCCATCAGTGATGCGGGACAGCGGGAGGGCCCTACCGGGGAGCTGTTTTTT. As protein: CAISDAGQREGPTGELFF.

The chain joins TRBV9 to TRBJ1-1; 7 bases map to TRBD1. Germline lookup yields CDR1 SGDLS and CDR2 YYNGEE. Trimming took 3 bases from V and 3 from J; bases not matched to a gene: 20. The CDR3 contains 19 residues. The CDR3 reads CASSAVQGLPGFAHTEAFF. CDR3 DNA sequence: TGTGCCAGCAGCGCTGTACAGGGGCTGCCGGGGTTCGCGCACACTGAAGCTTTCTTT.